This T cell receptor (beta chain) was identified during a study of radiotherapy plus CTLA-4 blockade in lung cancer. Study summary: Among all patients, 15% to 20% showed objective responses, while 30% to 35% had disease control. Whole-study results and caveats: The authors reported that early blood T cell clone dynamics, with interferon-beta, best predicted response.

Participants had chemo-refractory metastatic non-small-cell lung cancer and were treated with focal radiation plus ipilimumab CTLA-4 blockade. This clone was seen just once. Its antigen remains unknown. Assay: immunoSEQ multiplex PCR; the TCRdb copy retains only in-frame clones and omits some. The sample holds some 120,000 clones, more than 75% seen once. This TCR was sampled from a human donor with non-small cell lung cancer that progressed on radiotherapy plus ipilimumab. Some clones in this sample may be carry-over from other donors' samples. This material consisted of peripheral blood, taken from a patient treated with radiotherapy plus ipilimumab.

The chain's CDR3 is CASSLYNLGYGYTF. CDR3 in DNA: TGTGCCAGCAGTTTATATAACCTCGGCTATGGCTACACCTTC. This chain connects TRBV28 to TRBJ1-2; D is unresolved. V lost 1 base and J 4 bases, leaving 10 bases between the germline ends. CDR1 MDHEN and CDR2 SYDVKM come from the germline V gene. This CDR3 has 14 residues.